Shown below are 26 T cell receptor beta chains from a single sample sequenced in a study of shared clonotypes between healthy human individuals. Measured with immunoSEQ multiplex PCR; TCRdb has only the in-frame clones, and not every one. The sample yields roughly 220,000 clones, about 69% seen once. Sequencing input: memory CD4+ T cells sorted from blood. Subset specified: CD45RA-negative fraction. All receptors derive from a man aged 30 to 45 in good health.

This clone was counted at least ten times. The J gene is TRBJ2-2, the V gene TRBV27; D may be TRBD2 (6 bases). V was pared by 2 bases and J by 4 bases, with 11 bases between. CDR1 and CDR2 (germline): MNHEY, SMNVEV (reference sequence). This CDR3 region has 15 residues. As DNA, the CDR3 is TGTGCCAGCAGTTTAGGGACTGTACGCACCGGGGAGCTGTTTTTT. Amino acid sequence: CASSLGTVRTGELFF.

This clone turned up a few times. The chain carries TRBV4-1 and TRBJ1-4; D possibly corresponds to TRBD1 (6 bases). Deletions cut 1 base from V and 1 base from J, with 13 bases between. The CDR3 covers 17 residues. The germline V gene encodes CDR1 MGHRA and CDR2 YSYEKL. This chain's CDR3 is CASSQVPSRGTNEKLFF. The DNA of the CDR3 is TGCGCCAGCAGCCAAGTACCGTCCAGGGGAACTAATGAAAAACTGTTTTTT.

The chain recombines TRBV29-1 with TRBJ2-2, with D tentatively TRBD1 or TRBD2 (5 bases each). Germline assignment: CDR1 SQVTM and CDR2 ANQGSEA. CDR3 size: 16 residues. V gave up 5 bases and J gave up 0 bases, with 16 bases separating them. The CDR3 region has the DNA TGCAGCGTTATGGGACCAGGGATTACGAACACCGGGGAGCTGTTTTTT. This translates into CSVMGPGITNTGELFF.

The chain has TRBV19 and TRBJ1-2; possible D gene TRBD1, 5 bases. V gave up 5 bases and J gave up 3 bases, with 16 bases separating them. CDR1 and CDR2 (germline): LNHDA, SQIVND (reference sequence). This CDR3 contains 15 residues. The CDR3 DNA reads TGTGCCAGTAGTTCCGGGACTTCAACGGACTATGGCTACACCTTC. The encoded protein is CASSSGTSTDYGYTF.

The chain joins TRBV5-1 to TRBJ1-2, with TRBD1 as a possible D gene (5 bases). Deletions cut 4 bases from V and 5 bases from J, with 18 bases between. Germline CDR1 and CDR2: SGHRS and YFSETQ. The CDR3 runs to 15 residues. The CDR3 here is CASSPSSGAPYGYTF. The CDR3 DNA reads as TGCGCCAGCAGCCCCTCGAGTGGGGCGCCTTATGGCTACACCTTC.

The chain employs TRBV28 and TRBJ2-4, with TRBD2 matching 11 bases. The CDR3 is 18 amino acids. Germline lookup yields CDR1 MDHEN and CDR2 SYDVKM. The junction had 16 bases not matched to a gene; V was cut back by 7 bases and J by 5 bases. DNA for the CDR3: TGTGCCAGCACTCCCGGTAGCGGGAGGGCTCGCTCCCAAAACATTCAGTACTTC. It codes for CASTPGSGRARSQNIQYF.

This clone has only a few counts. The chain employs TRBV14 and TRBJ1-5, with a weak D call TRBD1 (5 bases). The ends were cut back, 2 bases at V and 6 bases at J, with 11 bases in the middle. The V gene's germline CDR1 is SGHDN and CDR2 FVKESK. This CDR3 has 14 amino acids. The CDR3 here is CASSQSTEGQPQHF. The CDR3 coding sequence is TGTGCCAGCAGCCAATCGACAGAGGGTCAGCCCCAGCATTTT.

A single count supports this clone. This chain links TRBV7-9 with TRBJ2-1, with 12 nucleotides matching TRBD2. CDR1 and CDR2 from the germline V gene are SEHNR and FQNEAQ (reference sequence). V trimming: 3 bases; J trimming: 5 bases; junction bases outside the gene matches: 2. This CDR3 comprises 15 residues. The CDR3 bases are TGTGCCAGCAGCTTTGGACTAGCGGGGAACAATGAGCAGTTCTTC. This translates into CASSFGLAGNNEQFF.

This chain joins TRBV5-6 and TRBJ2-7; TRBD1 matches 7 bases. CDR1 SGHDT and CDR2 YYEEEE come from the germline V gene. This CDR3 has 15 amino acids. V shed 3 bases and J 4 bases; nucleotides not matched to a gene: 10. The CDR3 DNA is TGTGCCAGCAGCTCAGCTCTAGACAGGGAGTACGAGCAGTACTTC. It is translated as CASSSALDREYEQYF.

This clone appeared many times. The chain carries TRBV6-6 and TRBJ2-1; TRBD1 is a possible D gene (6 bases). The CDR3 covers 15 residues. Per the germline V gene, CDR1 is MNHNY and CDR2 is SVGAGI (reference sequence). V was cut by 8 bases and J by 0 bases, with 14 bases left in between. CDR3 in DNA: TGTGCCAGCTCGCGAGGGGGAACCTCCTACAATGAGCAGTTCTTC. It translates to CASSRGGTSYNEQFF.

Comments on this clone: At the DNA level, this CDR3 is encoded by other sequences in the same sample as well. This chain uses TRBV7-6 with TRBJ2-5; a weak D match, TRBD2 (6 bases). V lost 4 bases to trimming and J lost 5 bases, with 8 bases between them. CDR1 is SGHVS and CDR2 is FNYEAQ in the germline V gene. The CDR3 loop spans 12 amino acids. The CDR3 nucleotides are TGTGCCAGCAGCTCCCGGGGGGAGACCCAGTACTTC. Residues: CASSSRGETQYF.

This chain links TRBV10-3 with TRBJ2-1, with 14 bases lining up with TRBD2. Germline V gene lookup returns CDR1 ENHRY and CDR2 SYGVKD. With V trimmed by 6 bases and J by 6 bases, 4 bases remained unmatched. The CDR3 loop spans 15 amino acids. The CDR3 reads CAISGTSGGPNEQFF. CDR3 sequence (DNA): TGTGCCATCAGCGGGACTAGCGGGGGCCCCAATGAGCAGTTCTTC.

The V and J genes are TRBV11-2 and TRBJ2-2; possibly TRBD2 for D (6 bases). CDR3 size: 14 residues. Trimming shortened V by 2 bases and J by 6 bases, and 10 bases separated the two germline ends. The germline gives CDR1 SGHAT, CDR2 FQNNGV. The CDR3 DNA reads as TGTGCCAGCAGCTTAATACGGGAGCCCGGGGAGCTGTTTTTT. Translated, it gives CASSLIREPGELFF.

V is TRBV6-1 and J is TRBJ1-2; D is uncertain. The CDR3 covers 14 residues. Trimming removed 5 bases from V and 4 bases from J, with 14 bases in between. Germline-derived CDR1 and CDR2 are MNHNS and SASEGT. The DNA of the CDR3 is TGTGCCAGCAGTCCGATAGGTGACGGCTATGGCTACACCTTC. The encoded protein is CASSPIGDGYGYTF.

The chain employs TRBV4-2 and TRBJ2-2; 9 bases agree with TRBD2. This CDR3 region has 15 residues. Unmatched junction bases numbered 3, after V lost 2 bases and J lost 5 bases. Germline V gene sequence: CDR1 LGHNA, CDR2 YNFKEQ. CDR3 sequence reads: CASSQRLAATGELFF. In DNA form, the CDR3 reads TGTGCCAGCAGCCAAAGACTAGCGGCAACCGGGGAGCTGTTTTTT.

V gene TRBV18 combines with J gene TRBJ2-7, with a possible D match to TRBD1 (5 bases). Germline CDR1 is KGHSH and CDR2 is LQKENI. The CDR3 covers 15 residues. The V end lost 3 bases, the J end lost 5 bases, and 17 bases lay between the germline ends. The CDR3 here is CASSPSPQGNHEQYF. DNA of the CDR3: TGTGCCAGCTCACCTTCACCGCAGGGTAACCACGAGCAGTACTTC.

The V gene is TRBV15, the J gene TRBJ2-5; 11 nucleotides match TRBD1. CDR1 and CDR2 (germline): LNHNV, YYDKDF (reference sequence). The CDR3 runs to 15 residues. The trim removed 5 bases at V and 3 bases at J, leaving 5 bases unmatched. The CDR3 spells CATSSGTGGKETQYF. CDR3 nucleotides: TGTGCCACCAGCTCCGGGACAGGGGGTAAAGAGACCCAGTACTTC.

The chain joins TRBV6-1 to TRBJ1-1; weak D call: TRBD1 (6 bases). This CDR3 contains 11 residues. The V end lost 5 bases, the J end lost 13 bases, and 14 bases lay between the germline ends. Per germline, CDR1 MNHNS and CDR2 SASEGT. The CDR3 bases are TGTGCCAGCAGTAAACAGGGTATTGATTTCTTT. It specifies CASSKQGIDFF.

V is TRBV7-2 and J is TRBJ2-1; perhaps TRBD1 as D (5 bases). Germline loops: CDR1 SGHTA, CDR2 FQGNSA. The CDR3 covers 12 residues. Between the trimmed V and J ends, which lost 5 bases and 8 bases, there was a span of 10 bases. The CDR3 protein is CASSGAVYEQFF. CDR3 coding DNA: TGTGCCAGCAGCGGGGCGGTCTATGAGCAGTTCTTC. Using reference TRBV7-2 and TRBJ2-1 for the parts outside the CDR3, the full variable domain is GAGVSQSPSNKVTEKGKDVELRCDPISGHTALYWYRQSLGQGLEFLIYFQGNSAPDKSGLPSDRFSAERTGGSVSTLTIQRTQQEDSAVYLCASSGAVYEQFFGPGTRLTVL.

V usage is TRBV6-5 and J usage is TRBJ2-1; D not resolved. Trimming removed 2 bases from V and 8 bases from J, with 10 bases in between. There are 13 residues in the CDR3. From germline, CDR1 is MNHEY and CDR2 SVGAGI. In nucleotides, the CDR3 is TGTGCCAGCAGTTACAACGGCGAAGATGAGCAGTTCTTC. Amino acids: CASSYNGEDEQFF.

This chain joins TRBV10-3 and TRBJ2-3, with TRBD2 matching 8 bases. Germline assignment: CDR1 ENHRY and CDR2 SYGVKD. CDR3 length: 16 residues. The junction had 6 bases not matched to a gene; V was cut back by 4 bases and J by 0 bases. CDR3 coding DNA: TGTGCCATCAGTGGTCTAGCTAGCGGGAGCACAGATACGCAGTATTTT. As protein: CAISGLASGSTDTQYF.

The J gene is TRBJ1-5, the V gene TRBV28; D gene ambiguous. The CDR3 runs 14 residues. Germline V gives CDR1 MDHEN, CDR2 SYDVKM. Trimming took 6 bases from V and 5 from J, leaving 14 bases between them. CDR3 DNA: TGTGCCAGCAGCCTCTCCTTGGGTCATCAGCCCCAGCATTTT. Protein product: CASSLSLGHQPQHF.

This clone was seen ten or more times. CDR3 sequence reads: CASSLEGRARGWGTGELFF. CDR3 nucleotides: TGTGCCAGCAGCTTGGAGGGACGGGCTAGAGGTTGGGGGACCGGGGAGCTGTTTTTT. The chain joins TRBV7-8 to TRBJ2-2, with D possibly matching TRBD2 (6 bases). V was clipped by 3 bases and J by 5 bases, with 25 bases between them. This CDR3 contains 19 residues. Germline lookup yields CDR1 SGHVS and CDR2 FQNEAQ.

The rearrangement uses TRBV5-1 and TRBJ2-3, with 14 positions matching TRBD2. The CDR3 consists of 20 residues. Trimming took 3 bases from V and 0 from J; bases not matched to a gene: 12. The V gene's germline CDR1 is SGHRS and CDR2 YFSETQ. Here the CDR3 reads CASSSEGLAGEFTSTDTQYF. Written as DNA, the CDR3 is TGCGCCAGCAGCTCTGAGGGACTAGCGGGAGAGTTCACTAGCACAGATACGCAGTATTTT.

V gene TRBV7-8 combines with J gene TRBJ2-3, with 11 bases fitting TRBD2. The CDR3 runs to 17 residues. J lost 5 bases, V lost 0 bases, and 7 bases had no gene match. Germline V gene data show CDR1 as SGHVS and CDR2 as FQNEAQ. CDR3: CASSLAGSGRVGDTQYF. CDR3 DNA sequence: TGTGCCAGCAGCTTAGCGGGTAGCGGGAGGGTGGGAGATACGCAGTATTTT.

This clone has only a few counts. The J gene is TRBJ2-2, the V gene TRBV5-6, with D perhaps TRBD2 (6 bases). V shed 4 bases and J shed 6 bases, with 16 bases lying between them. This CDR3 region has 15 residues. Per germline, CDR1 SGHDT and CDR2 YYEEEE. The CDR3 region has the DNA TGTGCCAGCAGCCCGGGGGAGCGTGGTCCCGGGGAGCTGTTTTTT. Protein sequence: CASSPGERGPGELFF.